The clone carrying this T cell receptor beta chain was found a few times. Its antigen is still unknown. CDR3 length equals 13 residues. Trimming shortened V by 3 bases and J by 3 bases, and 7 bases separated the two germline ends. CDR1 LNHDA and CDR2 SQIVND come from the germline V gene (reference sequence). The source of the sample is a study of T cell repertoires in cytomegalovirus infection. Study overall: Public TCR beta signatures provided an indication of both CMV infection and a matching HLA type. Notes on the study in general: The ex vivo response was dominated by HLA-C-restricted CMV-specific TCR beta clonotypes. Cumulative frequency of public TCR beta families picked out carriers of CMV plus the relevant HLA.

TCRdb recomputed calls from the reads with MiXCR, one row per CDR3 protein. Among approximately 76,000 distinct CDR3 sequences, 20% to 30% were seen once, and the ten largest hold 50%. This chain links TRBV19 with TRBJ2-3; D not certain. The origin of this receptor is a human donor in good health (CMV status not recorded). Some clones in this sample may be carry-over from other donors' samples. Sequencing was performed on CD8+ T cells from cultured PBMCs, taken from culture after CMV antigen stimulation. The CDR3 DNA sequence: TGTGCCAGTAGTATTATACATACAGATACGCAGTATTTT. It is translated as CASSIIHTDTQYF.